Following are 3 T cell receptor beta chains from one sample sequenced in a study of monozygotic twins with inflammatory bowel disease. No DNA is given; TCRdb re-called the 5' RACE reads and lists each CDR3 protein once. The sample has 310,000 or so distinct CDR3 sequences. Sequenced sample: blood. These receptor sequences come from a human donor with ulcerative colitis or Crohn's disease, or a healthy co-twin of an affected twin (not recorded which).

The chain employs TRBV2 and TRBJ2-7; lacking DNA, the TRBD2 call made by TCRdb goes unchecked. The CDR3 is made up of 16 amino acids. Germline CDR1 SNHLY, CDR2 FYNNEI. CDR3 sequence: CASSGLGLAGSYEQYF.

The chain has TRBV20-1 and TRBJ2-1; TCRdb designates TRBD2, a call that cannot be tested without DNA. There are 16 residues in the CDR3. CDR1 is DFQATT and CDR2 is SNEGSKA in the germline V gene (reference sequence). This CDR3 is CSAKLAGVTLLSEQFF.

The chain employs TRBV3-1 and TRBJ2-6; the D call of TRBD1 rests on TCRdb alone, since no DNA is present to check it. The CDR3 spans 16 residues. CDR1 is LGHDT, CDR2 YNNKEL, per germline (reference sequence). The CDR3 is CASSPQTGSGANVLTF.